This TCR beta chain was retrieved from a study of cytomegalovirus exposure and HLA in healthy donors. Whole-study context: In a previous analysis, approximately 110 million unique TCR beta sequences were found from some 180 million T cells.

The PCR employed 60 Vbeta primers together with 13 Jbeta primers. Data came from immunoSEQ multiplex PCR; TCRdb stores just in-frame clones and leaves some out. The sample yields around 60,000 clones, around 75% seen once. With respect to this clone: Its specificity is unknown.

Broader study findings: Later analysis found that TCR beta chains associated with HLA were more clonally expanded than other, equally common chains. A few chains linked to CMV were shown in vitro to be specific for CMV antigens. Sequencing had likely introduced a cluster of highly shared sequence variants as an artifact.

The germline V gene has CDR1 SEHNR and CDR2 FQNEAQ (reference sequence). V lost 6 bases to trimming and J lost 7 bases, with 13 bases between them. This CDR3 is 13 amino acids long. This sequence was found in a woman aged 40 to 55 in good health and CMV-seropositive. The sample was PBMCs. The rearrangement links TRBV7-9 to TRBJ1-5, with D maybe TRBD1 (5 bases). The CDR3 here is CASSSMGGQPQHF. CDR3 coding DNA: TGTGCCAGCAGTTCAATGGGGGGGCAGCCCCAGCATTTT.